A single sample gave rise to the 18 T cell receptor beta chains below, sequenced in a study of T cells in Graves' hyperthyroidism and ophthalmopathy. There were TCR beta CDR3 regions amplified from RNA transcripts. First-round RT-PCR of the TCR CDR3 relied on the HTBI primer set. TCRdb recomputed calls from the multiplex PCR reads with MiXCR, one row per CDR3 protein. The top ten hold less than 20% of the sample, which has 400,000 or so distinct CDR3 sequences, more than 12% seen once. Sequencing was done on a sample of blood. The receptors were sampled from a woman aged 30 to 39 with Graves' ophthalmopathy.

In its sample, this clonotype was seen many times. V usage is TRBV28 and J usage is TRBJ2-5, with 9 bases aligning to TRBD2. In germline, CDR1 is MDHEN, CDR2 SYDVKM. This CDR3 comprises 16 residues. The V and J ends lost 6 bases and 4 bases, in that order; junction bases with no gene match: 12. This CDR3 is CASRYAGGLPPETQYF. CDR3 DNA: TGTGCCAGCAGATATGCGGGGGGGCTCCCCCCAGAGACCCAGTACTTC.

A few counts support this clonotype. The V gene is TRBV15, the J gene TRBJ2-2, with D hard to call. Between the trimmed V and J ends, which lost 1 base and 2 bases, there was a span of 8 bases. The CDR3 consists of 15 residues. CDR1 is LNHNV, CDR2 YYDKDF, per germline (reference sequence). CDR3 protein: CATSRARPNTGELFF. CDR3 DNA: TGTGCCACCAGCAGAGCCAGGCCCAACACCGGGGAGCTGTTTTTT.

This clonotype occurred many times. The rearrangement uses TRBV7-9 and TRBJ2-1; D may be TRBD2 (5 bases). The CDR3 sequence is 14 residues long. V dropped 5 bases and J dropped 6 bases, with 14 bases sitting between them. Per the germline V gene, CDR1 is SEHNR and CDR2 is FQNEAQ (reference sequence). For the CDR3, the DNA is TGTGCCAGCAGCCCTCGGGGTATATCCAATGAGCAGTTCTTC. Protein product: CASSPRGISNEQFF.

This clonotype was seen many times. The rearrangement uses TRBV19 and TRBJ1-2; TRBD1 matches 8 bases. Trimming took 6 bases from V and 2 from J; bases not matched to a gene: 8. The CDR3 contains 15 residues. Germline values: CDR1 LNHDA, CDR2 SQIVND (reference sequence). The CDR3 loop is CASRRRGQANYGYTF. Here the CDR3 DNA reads TGTGCCAGTAGACGACGGGGACAGGCGAACTATGGCTACACCTTC.

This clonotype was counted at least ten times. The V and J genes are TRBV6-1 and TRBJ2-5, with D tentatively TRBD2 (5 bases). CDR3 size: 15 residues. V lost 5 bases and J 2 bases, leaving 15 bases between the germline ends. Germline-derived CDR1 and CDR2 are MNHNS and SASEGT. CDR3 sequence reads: CASSLFQGLQETQYF. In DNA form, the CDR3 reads TGTGCCAGCAGTTTATTCCAAGGACTTCAAGAGACCCAGTACTTC.

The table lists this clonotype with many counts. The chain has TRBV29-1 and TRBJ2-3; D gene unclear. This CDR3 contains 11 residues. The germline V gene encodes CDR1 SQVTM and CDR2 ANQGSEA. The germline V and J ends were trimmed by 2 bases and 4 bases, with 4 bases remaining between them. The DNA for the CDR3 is TGCAGCGTTGAAAGGGCAGATACGCAGTATTTT. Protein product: CSVERADTQYF.

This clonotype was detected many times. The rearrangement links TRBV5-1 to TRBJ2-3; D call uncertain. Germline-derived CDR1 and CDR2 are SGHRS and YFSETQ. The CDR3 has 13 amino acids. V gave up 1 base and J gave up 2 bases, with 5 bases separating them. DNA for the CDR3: TGCGCCAGCAGCTTGACCTACACAGATACGCAGTATTTT. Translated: CASSLTYTDTQYF.

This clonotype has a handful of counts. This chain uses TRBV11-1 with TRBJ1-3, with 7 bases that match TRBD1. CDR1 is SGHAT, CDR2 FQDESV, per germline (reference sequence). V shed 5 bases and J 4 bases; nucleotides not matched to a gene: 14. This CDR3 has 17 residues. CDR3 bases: TGTGCCAGCAGCCCAGTTTTGGCCGGGACAGCGGGAAACACCATATATTTT. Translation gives CASSPVLAGTAGNTIYF.

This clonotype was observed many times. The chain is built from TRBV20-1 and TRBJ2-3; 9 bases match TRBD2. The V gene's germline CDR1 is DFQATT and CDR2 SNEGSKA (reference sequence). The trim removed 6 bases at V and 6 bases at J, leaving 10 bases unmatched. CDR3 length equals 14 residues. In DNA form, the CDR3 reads TGCAGTGCCGGGTTAGCGGGGGCTTCTGATACGCAGTATTTT. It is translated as CSAGLAGASDTQYF.

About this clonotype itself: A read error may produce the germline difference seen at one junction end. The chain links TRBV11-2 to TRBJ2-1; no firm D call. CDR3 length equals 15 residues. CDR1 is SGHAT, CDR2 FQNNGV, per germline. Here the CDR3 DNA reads TGTGCCAGCAGCTTAGGCGGTAGCTCCTACAATGAGCAGTCCTTC. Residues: CASSLGGSSYNEQSF.

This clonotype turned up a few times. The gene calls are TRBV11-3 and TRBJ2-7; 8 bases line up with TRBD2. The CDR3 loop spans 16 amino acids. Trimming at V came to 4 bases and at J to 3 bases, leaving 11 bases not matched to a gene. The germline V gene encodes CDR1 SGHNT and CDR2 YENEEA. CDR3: CASSSRGSGGLYEQYF. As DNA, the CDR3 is TGTGCCAGCAGCTCCCGGGGAAGCGGGGGTCTCTACGAGCAGTACTTC.

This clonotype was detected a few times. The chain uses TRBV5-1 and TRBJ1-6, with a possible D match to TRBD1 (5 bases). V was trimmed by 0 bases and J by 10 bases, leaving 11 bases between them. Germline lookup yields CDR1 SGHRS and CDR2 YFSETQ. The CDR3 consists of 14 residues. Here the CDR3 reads CASSLVGEKSPLHF. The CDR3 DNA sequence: TGCGCCAGCAGCTTGGTGGGGGAGAAGTCACCCCTCCACTTT.

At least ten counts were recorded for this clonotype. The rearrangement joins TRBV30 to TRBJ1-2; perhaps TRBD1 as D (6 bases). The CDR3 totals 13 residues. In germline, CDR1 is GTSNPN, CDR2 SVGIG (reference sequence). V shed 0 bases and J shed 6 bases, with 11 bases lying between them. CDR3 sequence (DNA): TGTGCCTGGAGTGTACTGGGGGCCGATGGCTACACCTTC. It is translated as CAWSVLGADGYTF.

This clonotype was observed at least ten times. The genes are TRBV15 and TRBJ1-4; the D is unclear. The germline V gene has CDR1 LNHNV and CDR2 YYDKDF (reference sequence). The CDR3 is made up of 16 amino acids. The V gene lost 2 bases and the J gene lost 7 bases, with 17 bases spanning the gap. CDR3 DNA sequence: TGTGCCACCAGCAGAAATCGACGGTCATGGGGTGAAAAACTGTTTTTT. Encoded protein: CATSRNRRSWGEKLFF.

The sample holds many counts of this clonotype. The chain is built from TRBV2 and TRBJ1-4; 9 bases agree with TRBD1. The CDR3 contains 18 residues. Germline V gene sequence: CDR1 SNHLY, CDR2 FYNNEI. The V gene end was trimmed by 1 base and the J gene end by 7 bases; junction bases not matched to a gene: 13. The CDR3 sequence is CASSEGDLGTGLTEKLFF. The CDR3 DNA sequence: TGTGCCAGCAGTGAAGGTGATCTGGGGACAGGGCTGACTGAAAAACTGTTTTTT.

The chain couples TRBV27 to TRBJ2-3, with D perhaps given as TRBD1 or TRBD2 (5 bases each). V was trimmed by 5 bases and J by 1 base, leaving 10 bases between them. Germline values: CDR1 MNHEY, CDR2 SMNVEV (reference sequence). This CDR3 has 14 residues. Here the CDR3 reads CASSTWDGTDTQYF. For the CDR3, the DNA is TGTGCCAGCAGTACGTGGGACGGCACAGATACGCAGTATTTT.

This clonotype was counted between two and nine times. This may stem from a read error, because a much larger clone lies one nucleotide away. The CDR3 protein is CASQSGPLGEQYF. The CDR3 DNA follows: TGTGCCAGTCAGTCGGGCCCCCTGGGCGAGCAGTACTTC. The chain joins TRBV2 to TRBJ2-7; D is uncertain. The CDR3 covers 13 residues. Deletions cut 9 bases from V and 6 bases from J, with 18 bases between. Germline V gene sequence: CDR1 SNHLY, CDR2 FYNNEI.

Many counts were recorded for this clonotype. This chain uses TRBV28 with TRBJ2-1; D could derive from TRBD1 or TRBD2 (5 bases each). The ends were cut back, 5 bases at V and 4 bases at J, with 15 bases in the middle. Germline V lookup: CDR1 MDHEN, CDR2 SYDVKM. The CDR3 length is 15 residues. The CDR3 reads CASSPMGRGYNEQFF. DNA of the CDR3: TGTGCCAGCAGTCCAATGGGGCGAGGGTACAATGAGCAGTTCTTC. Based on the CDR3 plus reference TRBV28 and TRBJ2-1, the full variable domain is DVKVTQSSRYLVKRTGEKVFLECVQDMDHENMFWYRQDPGLGLRLIYFSYDVKMKEKGDIPEGYSVSREKKERFSLILESASTNQTSMYLCASSPMGRGYNEQFFGPGTRLTVL.